The 27 T cell receptor beta chains below come from one sample, sequenced in a study of cytomegalovirus exposure and HLA in healthy donors. 60 Vbeta and 13 Jbeta primers were used in PCR. Here immunoSEQ multiplex PCR was the method, and the copy in TCRdb shows in-frame clones only, minus some. The sample lists 150,000 or so clones, about 80% occurring once. Sequencing used PBMCs. These TCRs come from a woman aged 45-59 years in good health and CMV-seropositive.

The chain joins TRBV18 to TRBJ1-1; no clear D. Per germline, CDR1 KGHSH and CDR2 LQKENI. The CDR3 sequence is 14 residues long. V was trimmed by 2 bases and J by 6 bases, leaving 13 bases between them. CDR3 amino acids: CASSPSLAGPEAFF. The CDR3 DNA reads as TGTGCCAGCTCACCATCCTTGGCAGGCCCTGAAGCTTTCTTT.

The rearrangement joins TRBV27 to TRBJ2-7, with D maybe TRBD1 (6 bases). Trimming stripped 4 bases from V and 5 bases from J, with 12 bases between. Germline V gene sequence: CDR1 MNHEY, CDR2 SMNVEV (reference sequence). CDR3 length equals 13 residues. The CDR3 coding sequence is TGTGCCAGCAGTTCCACAGGGAACGACGAGCAGTACTTC. Encoded protein: CASSSTGNDEQYF.

The chain joins TRBV2 to TRBJ1-5; a weak D match, TRBD1 (6 bases). The germline V and J ends were trimmed by 4 bases and 6 bases, with 13 bases remaining between them. Germline V CDR1 and CDR2: SNHLY, FYNNEI. The CDR3 is 14 residues long. Here the CDR3 reads CASSGQQGLQPQHF. In DNA, the CDR3 is TGTGCCAGCAGTGGTCAACAGGGTCTTCAGCCCCAGCATTTT.

This rearrangement joins TRBV19 to TRBJ1-2, with 10 bases matching TRBD1. Germline V gene data show CDR1 as LNHDA and CDR2 as SQIVND (reference sequence). This CDR3 spans 16 amino acids. V lost 7 bases to trimming and J lost 2 bases; unmatched junction nucleotides: 10. CDR3 bases: TGTGCCAGTAACCAGAAGGGACAGGGGAAAAACTATGGCTACACCTTC. This encodes CASNQKGQGKNYGYTF.

A note on this clone: An end of the junction does not agree with germline; a read error may underlie this. The chain joins TRBV9 to TRBJ1-4; D is perhaps TRBD1 (5 bases). This CDR3 region has 15 residues. CDR1 is SGDLS and CDR2 is YYNGEE in the germline V gene. The CDR3 coding sequence is TGTGCCAGCAGCGTAGAGCCACAGGTTGATGACAAACTGTTTTTT. It is translated as CASSVEPQVDDKLFF.

The chain employs TRBV9 and TRBJ1-3; 11 bases match TRBD1. The length of the CDR3 is 16 residues. Germline loops: CDR1 SGDLS, CDR2 YYNGEE. Germline trimming cut 0 bases from V and 2 bases from J; bases unmatched to any gene: 1. The DNA for the CDR3 is TGTGCCAGCAGCGTAGAGGGACAGGGGGCTGGAAACACCATATATTTT. It codes for CASSVEGQGAGNTIYF.

Only a few counts were recorded for this clone. The J gene is TRBJ1-3, the V gene TRBV11-2; no firm D call. V was clipped by 1 base and J by 4 bases, with 11 bases between them. CDR1 and CDR2 from the germline V gene are SGHAT and FQNNGV. The CDR3 extends over 15 amino acids. CDR3 in amino acids: CASSLGAGGGNTIYF. The CDR3 DNA reads as TGTGCCAGCAGCTTAGGGGCAGGAGGGGGAAACACCATATATTTT.

The J gene is TRBJ2-3, the V gene TRBV6-5, with D perhaps matching TRBD2 (6 bases). CDR3 size: 13 residues. Germline assignment: CDR1 MNHEY and CDR2 SVGAGI. The ends were cut back, 6 bases at V and 7 bases at J, with 14 bases in the middle. This CDR3 reads CASRKMGGNTQYF. CDR3 sequence (DNA): TGTGCCAGCAGGAAAATGGGGGGTAATACGCAGTATTTT.

The rearrangement links TRBV7-2 to TRBJ2-7; 7 bases are shared with TRBD1. Germline CDR1 reads SGHTA; CDR2 reads FQGNSA. This CDR3 contains 15 residues. V trimming: 5 bases; J trimming: 6 bases; junction bases outside the gene matches: 13. The CDR3 is CASSPSSGTAAEQYF. CDR3 sequence (DNA): TGTGCCAGCAGCCCCTCCTCCGGGACAGCTGCCGAGCAGTACTTC.

V gene TRBV28 combines with J gene TRBJ1-4; 10 nucleotides match TRBD1. This CDR3 spans 16 amino acids. The trim removed 1 base at V and 4 bases at J, leaving 3 bases unmatched. The germline V gene encodes CDR1 MDHEN and CDR2 SYDVKM. The CDR3 region has the DNA TGTGCCAGCAGTTTATTTGGGACAGGGGATAATGAAAAACTGTTTTTT. This translates into CASSLFGTGDNEKLFF.

The J gene is TRBJ2-7, the V gene TRBV9, with D possibly being TRBD2 (6 bases). Germline loops: CDR1 SGDLS, CDR2 YYNGEE. Deletions cut 4 bases from V and 2 bases from J, with 16 bases between. The CDR3 is made up of 15 amino acids. Here the CDR3 reads CASSPEASVPYEQYF. CDR3 bases: TGTGCCAGCAGCCCAGAGGCTAGCGTTCCCTACGAGCAGTACTTC.

Only one count was recorded for this clone. Other nucleotide sequences from this sample produce the same CDR3. The CDR3 nucleotides are TGTGCCAGCAGCTTCGAAGGGGACACTGAAGCTTTCTTT. Protein product: CASSFEGDTEAFF. The chain couples TRBV27 to TRBJ1-1; D possibly corresponds to TRBD1 (5 bases). This CDR3 is built from 13 residues. V was pared by 6 bases and J by 3 bases, with 11 bases between. Per the germline V gene, CDR1 is MNHEY and CDR2 is SMNVEV (reference sequence).

V and J are TRBV6-5 and TRBJ2-2; TRBD1 aligns across 10 bases. Germline-derived CDR1 and CDR2 are MNHEY and SVGAGI. V gave up 1 base and J gave up 9 bases; unmatched junction bases: 5. The CDR3 is 15 amino acids. As DNA, the CDR3 is TGTGCCAGCAGTTACTTGGGGACAGGGGACCGGGAGCTGTTTTTT. Encoded protein: CASSYLGTGDRELFF.

The gene calls are TRBV19 and TRBJ2-3; TRBD2 might be the D (6 bases). The CDR3 is 19 amino acids. V dropped 5 bases and J dropped 3 bases, with 27 bases sitting between them. Germline CDR1 is LNHDA and CDR2 is SQIVND (reference sequence). CDR3 sequence reads: CASSALRIAPGEMTDTQYF. The CDR3, as DNA: TGTGCCAGTAGTGCACTGCGGATCGCACCGGGGGAGATGACAGATACGCAGTATTTT.

This chain uses TRBV28 with TRBJ1-1, with 7 bases fitting TRBD1. Germline V gives CDR1 MDHEN, CDR2 SYDVKM. The CDR3 runs 15 residues. This CDR3 is CVRRGPGCWNTEAFF. The CDR3 DNA sequence: TGTGTCAGGAGGGGGCCAGGGTGTTGGAACACTGAAGCTTTCTTT.

In regard to this clone: The same CDR3 also results from other DNA sequences found in this sample. The V gene is TRBV7-2, the J gene TRBJ2-2; TRBD2 matches at 15 bases. The CDR3 totals 16 residues. V gave up 4 bases and J gave up 11 bases; unmatched junction bases: 8. Germline assignment: CDR1 SGHTA and CDR2 FQGNSA. Here the CDR3 reads CASSWTSGRVGGELFF. In nucleotides, the CDR3 is TGTGCCAGCAGCTGGACTAGCGGGAGGGTGGGCGGAGAGCTGTTTTTT.

The chain couples TRBV28 to TRBJ2-4; D is undetermined. Trimming cost V 4 bases and J 2 bases, with 18 bases left between them. The V gene's germline CDR1 is MDHEN and CDR2 SYDVKM. The CDR3 length is 17 residues. The CDR3 DNA follows: TGTGCCAGCAGTTCCGTCGCGGCGGTTCAAACCAAAAACATTCAGTACTTC. Its translation is CASSSVAAVQTKNIQYF.

The V and J genes are TRBV7-3 and TRBJ2-1, with no clear D. This CDR3 has 16 residues. CDR1 and CDR2 (germline): SGHTA, FQGTGA. The ends were cut back, 1 base at V and 0 bases at J, with 10 bases in the middle. The CDR3 nucleotides are TGTGCCAGCAGCTTAATTACAGCCAGCTCCTACAATGAGCAGTTCTTC. The encoded protein is CASSLITASSYNEQFF.

This chain joins TRBV28 and TRBJ2-1, with 7 nucleotides matching TRBD2. Unmatched junction bases numbered 9, after V lost 6 bases and J lost 1 base. Germline V gene sequence: CDR1 MDHEN, CDR2 SYDVKM. The CDR3 totals 16 residues. CDR3 region: CASRTGGTMSYNEQFF. The CDR3 region has the DNA TGTGCCAGCAGAACTGGAGGGACTATGTCCTACAATGAGCAGTTCTTC.

This chain connects TRBV7-8 to TRBJ1-3, with 7 bases matching TRBD1. V lost 1 base, J lost 2 bases, and 2 bases stayed unmatched. Germline CDR1 SGHVS, CDR2 FQNEAQ. The CDR3 is 15 amino acids. The CDR3 reads CASSLVTGAGNTIYF. Written as DNA, the CDR3 is TGTGCCAGCAGCTTAGTAACAGGGGCTGGAAACACCATATATTTT.

Notes on this clone: Its ends do not fully match the called genes, so a read error is possible. The chain has TRBV7-9 and TRBJ2-3; D possibly corresponds to TRBD2 (5 bases). Germline CDR1 SEHNR, CDR2 FQNEAQ (reference sequence). This CDR3 region has 15 residues. The CDR3 is CSSSLVGVRTDTQYF. The CDR3 nucleotides are TGTTCCAGCAGCTTAGTCGGGGTTCGCACAGATACGCAGTATTTT.

The chain couples TRBV5-1 to TRBJ1-2; D may be TRBD1 (6 bases). In germline, CDR1 is SGHRS, CDR2 YFSETQ. The CDR3 consists of 14 residues. Trimming removed 3 bases at V and 8 bases at J, with 17 bases between. CDR3 protein: CASSSQGAGEGYTF. The CDR3 DNA sequence: TGCGCCAGCAGCTCACAGGGTGCGGGGGAAGGCTACACCTTC.

Details on this clone: This sample includes further DNA sequences coding for the same CDR3. The chain is built from TRBV20-1 and TRBJ2-7; D is undetermined. This CDR3 has 11 residues. V shed 3 bases and J shed 7 bases, with 10 bases lying between them. Germline V gene data show CDR1 as DFQATT and CDR2 as SNEGSKA (reference sequence). CDR3 sequence reads: CSASPLGEQYF. The CDR3 bases are TGCAGTGCTAGCCCCCTCGGGGAGCAGTACTTC.

The gene calls are TRBV2 and TRBJ1-1; 7 nucleotides match TRBD1. The CDR3 contains 15 residues. V trimming: 7 bases; J trimming: 2 bases; junction bases outside the gene matches: 10. Germline lookup yields CDR1 SNHLY and CDR2 FYNNEI. The CDR3 region is CASKLLGGSNTEAFF. For the CDR3, the DNA is TGTGCCAGCAAATTATTAGGGGGCTCAAACACTGAAGCTTTCTTT.

This clone came up once. J is TRBJ1-5 and V is TRBV27; D might be TRBD1 (6 bases). The CDR3 consists of 14 residues. V was shortened by 3 bases and J by 11 bases, with 17 bases between the two germline ends. Germline assignment: CDR1 MNHEY and CDR2 SMNVEV (reference sequence). The CDR3 sequence is CASSFGGGGSTQHF. CDR3 nucleotide sequence: TGTGCCAGCAGTTTTGGGGGGGGCGGGTCGACCCAGCATTTT.

The rearrangement links TRBV10-3 to TRBJ1-1, with TRBD1 identical over 7 bases. The CDR3 consists of 17 residues. Germline V gene lookup returns CDR1 ENHRY and CDR2 SYGVKD. With V trimmed by 4 bases and J by 0 bases, 11 bases remained unmatched. CDR3 residues: CAISVIQGGHMNTEAFF. In nucleotides, the CDR3 is TGTGCCATCAGTGTGATCCAGGGGGGCCATATGAACACTGAAGCTTTCTTT.

This chain's CDR3 is CASRVTVNEQFF. The CDR3 DNA follows: TGCGCCAGTAGGGTGACAGTCAATGAGCAGTTCTTC. This chain connects TRBV5-1 to TRBJ2-1; possibly TRBD1 for D (5 bases). The germline V and J ends were trimmed by 8 bases and 6 bases, with 12 bases remaining between them. From germline, CDR1 is SGHRS and CDR2 YFSETQ. The CDR3 covers 12 residues.